This record looks at one T cell receptor beta chain sequence and its context. The antigen is unknown. This record belongs to a study of cytomegalovirus exposure and HLA in healthy donors. Study context: The same platform was used for the 130 or so validation repertoires and the roughly 680 first-cohort repertoires, a later analysis reported.

Repertoires were generated with immunoSEQ multiplex PCR, while TCRdb's copy carries only in-frame clones and drops some. The sample yields 100,000 to 150,000 clones, approximately 91% seen once. Per germline, CDR1 LNHDA and CDR2 SQIVND (reference sequence). The CDR3 has 13 amino acids. Trimming removed 5 bases at V and 5 bases at J, with 10 bases between. It was the approximately 120-subject validation cohort, separate from the roughly 700-subject first cohort, to which the donors belonged. General study results and limits: Both high specificity and high sensitivity reportedly marked the classifier's diagnosis of cytomegalovirus status. Some TCR beta chains (164 of them) were listed as cytomegalovirus-associated.

The sequenced material came from PBMCs. The clonotype originates from a man aged 25-45 years in good health and CMV-seronegative. The chain employs TRBV19 and TRBJ2-1, with D maybe TRBD1 (5 bases). The CDR3 reads CASSQGSHNEQFF. CDR3 in DNA: TGTGCCAGTAGTCAGGGTAGCCACAATGAGCAGTTCTTC.